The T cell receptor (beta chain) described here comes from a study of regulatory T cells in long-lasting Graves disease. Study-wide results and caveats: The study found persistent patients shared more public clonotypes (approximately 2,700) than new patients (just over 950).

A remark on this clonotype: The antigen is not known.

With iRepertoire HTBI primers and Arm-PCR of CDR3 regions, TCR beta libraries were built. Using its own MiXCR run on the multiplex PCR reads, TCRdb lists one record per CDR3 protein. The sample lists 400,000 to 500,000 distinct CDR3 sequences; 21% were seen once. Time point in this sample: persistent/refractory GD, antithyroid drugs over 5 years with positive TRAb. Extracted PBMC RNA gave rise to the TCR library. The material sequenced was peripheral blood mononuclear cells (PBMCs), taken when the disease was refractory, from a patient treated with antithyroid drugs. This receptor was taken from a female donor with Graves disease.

The CDR3 protein is CSAGQGVYEQYF. The CDR3 coding sequence is TGCAGTGCGGGACAGGGGGTCTACGAGCAGTACTTC. This sequence joins TRBV20-1 and TRBJ2-7, with 11 bases that match TRBD1. The CDR3 contains 12 residues. The germline gives CDR1 DFQATT, CDR2 SNEGSKA (reference sequence). V shed 6 bases, J shed 3 bases, and the junction held 1 base outside the gene matches.